The clone carrying this T cell receptor beta chain was seen only once. Its specificity is unknown. Deletions cut 2 bases from V and 7 bases from J, with 17 bases between. CDR3 size: 15 residues. Per germline, CDR1 SGHVS and CDR2 FNYEAQ. The study enrolled patients aged 18 to 65 with newly diagnosed hyperthyroidism of under 2 months' duration. This sample stems from a study of T cells in Graves' hyperthyroidism and ophthalmopathy. Study outcomes and limitations: A 13 V-J signature model discriminated ophthalmopathy versus stable hyperthyroidism.

Regions amplified from RNA transcripts were the TCR beta CDR3 regions. When the TCR CDR3 underwent first-round RT-PCR, the HTBI primer set was used. MiXCR, applied by TCRdb to the multiplex PCR reads, yields one record per CDR3 protein. The sample shows roughly 580,000 distinct CDR3 sequences, around 42% of them seen only once. This receptor was identified in a woman younger than 35 with Graves' hyperthyroidism. Sequenced input: peripheral blood or thyroid tissue (not recorded which). V is TRBV7-6 and J is TRBJ1-2; D not resolved. DNA for the CDR3: TGTGCCAGCAGCTTAAGTACTAGCGGGAGGCTTGGCTACACCTTC. Its protein product is CASSLSTSGRLGYTF.